This T cell receptor beta chain was obtained from a study of breast tumors, draining lymph nodes, adjacent tissues. The CDR3 is made up of 16 amino acids. The V gene end was trimmed by 5 bases and the J gene end by 3 bases; junction bases not matched to a gene: 6. The V gene's germline CDR1 is SGHTA and CDR2 FQGTGA. MiXCR, run by TCRdb on the multiplex PCR reads, gives a single entry per CDR3 protein. The data hold about 66,000 distinct CDR3 sequences, with roughly 44% observed a single time. This receptor was obtained from a female donor with breast cancer. Some clones in this sample may be carry-over from other donors' samples. Input material: breast tumor tissue. V gene TRBV7-3 combines with J gene TRBJ2-6; 8 bases map to TRBD2. This CDR3 reads CASSVLAGGGANVLTF. CDR3 nucleotide sequence: TGTGCCAGCAGCGTCCTCGCGGGGGGTGGGGCCAACGTCCTGACTTTC. Drawing the rest from reference TRBV7-3 and TRBJ2-6, the complete variable domain is GAGVSQTPSNKVTEKGKYVELRCDPISGHTALYWYRQSLGQGPEFLIYFQGTGAADDSGLPNDRFFAVRPEGSVSTLKIQRTERGDSAVYLCASSVLAGGGANVLTFGAGSRLTVL.